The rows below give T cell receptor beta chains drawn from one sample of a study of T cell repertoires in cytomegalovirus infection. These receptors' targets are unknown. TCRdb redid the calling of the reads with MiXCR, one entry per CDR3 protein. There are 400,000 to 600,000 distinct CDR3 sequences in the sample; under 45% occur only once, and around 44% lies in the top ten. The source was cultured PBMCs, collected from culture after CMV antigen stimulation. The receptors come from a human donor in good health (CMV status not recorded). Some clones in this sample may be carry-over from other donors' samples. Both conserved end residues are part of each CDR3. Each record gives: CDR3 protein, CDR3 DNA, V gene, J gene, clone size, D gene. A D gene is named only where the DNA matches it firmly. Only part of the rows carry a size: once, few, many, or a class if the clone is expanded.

CDR3aa: CASSLVRRTDPYEQYF
CDR3nt: TGTGCCAGCAGCTTAGTTCGCCGGACAGATCCCTACGAGCAGTACTTC
v_gene: TRBV7-2
j_gene: TRBJ2-7
abundance: few
d_gene: .

CDR3aa: CASSRDPDTQYF
CDR3nt: TGTGCCAGCAGCCGAGACCCAGATACGCAGTATTTT
v_gene: TRBV7-2
j_gene: TRBJ2-3
abundance: .
d_gene: .

CDR3aa: CASSLGTWQPQHF
CDR3nt: TGTGCCAGCAGCCTTGGGACCTGGCAGCCCCAGCATTTT
v_gene: TRBV7-2
j_gene: TRBJ1-5
abundance: .
d_gene: .

CDR3aa: CASSSPTSNEQFF
CDR3nt: TGTGCCAGCAGTTCACCGACTAGCAATGAGCAGTTCTTC
v_gene: TRBV6-2/TRBV6-3
j_gene: TRBJ2-1
abundance: .
d_gene: .

CDR3aa: CASRLVSGRMNTEAFF
CDR3nt: TGTGCCAGCAGGCTCGTTTCCGGACGGATGAACACTGAAGCTTTCTTT
v_gene: TRBV6-1
j_gene: TRBJ1-1
abundance: few
d_gene: .

CDR3aa: CASRADNEQFF
CDR3nt: TGTGCCAGCAGAGCCGACAATGAGCAGTTCTTC
v_gene: TRBV6-1
j_gene: TRBJ2-1
abundance: .
d_gene: .

CDR3aa: CASTSVRGPAGNYEQYF
CDR3nt: TGTGCCAGCACCAGTGTCCGGGGCCCAGCGGGGAACTACGAGCAGTACTTC
v_gene: TRBV3-1
j_gene: TRBJ2-7
abundance: .
d_gene: TRBD2

CDR3aa: CASSSLKGAITEAFF
CDR3nt: TGTGCCAGCAGCTCGCTCAAGGGGGCCATCACTGAAGCTTTCTTT
v_gene: TRBV5-4
j_gene: TRBJ1-1
abundance: .
d_gene: TRBD1

CDR3aa: CASSSGGASKETQYF
CDR3nt: TGTGCCAGCAGCTCCGGGGGGGCTAGTAAAGAGACCCAGTACTTC
v_gene: TRBV28
j_gene: TRBJ2-5
abundance: .
d_gene: TRBD2

CDR3aa: CASSGSGGDTDTQYF
CDR3nt: TGTGCCAGCAGCGGGAGCGGGGGTGACACAGATACGCAGTATTTT
v_gene: TRBV6-4
j_gene: TRBJ2-3
abundance: .
d_gene: TRBD2

CDR3aa: CASSEGQGHGYTF
CDR3nt: TGTGCCAGCAGCGAGGGACAGGGACATGGCTACACCTTC
v_gene: TRBV7-6
j_gene: TRBJ1-2
abundance: .
d_gene: TRBD1

CDR3aa: CASSPETGYGYTF
CDR3nt: TGTGCCAGCAGCCCCGAGACAGGGTATGGCTACACCTTC
v_gene: TRBV7-2
j_gene: TRBJ1-2
abundance: few
d_gene: TRBD1

CDR3aa: CASSPGIANYGYTF
CDR3nt: TGTGCCAGCAGCCCCGGTATAGCTAACTATGGCTACACCTTC
v_gene: TRBV7-8
j_gene: TRBJ1-2
abundance: few
d_gene: .

CDR3aa: CSAIGDWGFYEQYF
CDR3nt: TGCAGTGCTATTGGTGATTGGGGGTTTTACGAGCAGTACTTC
v_gene: TRBV20-1
j_gene: TRBJ2-7
abundance: .
d_gene: .

CDR3aa: CASSLGRVPGELFF
CDR3nt: TGTGCCAGCAGCTTAGGAAGGGTGCCCGGGGAGCTGTTTTTT
v_gene: TRBV7-2
j_gene: TRBJ2-2
abundance: few
d_gene: .

CDR3aa: CASSPLVSQPQHF
CDR3nt: TGTGCCAGCAGTCCCCTAGTGAGTCAGCCCCAGCATTTT
v_gene: TRBV12-3/TRBV12-4
j_gene: TRBJ1-5
abundance: few
d_gene: .

CDR3aa: CASSSGTRQGTQYF
CDR3nt: TGTGCCAGCAGTTCGGGGACTAGGCAGGGGACCCAGTACTTC
v_gene: TRBV12-3/TRBV12-4
j_gene: TRBJ2-5
abundance: .
d_gene: TRBD2

CDR3aa: CAWGFGGSYNEQFF
CDR3nt: TGTGCCTGGGGCTTCGGGGGGTCCTACAATGAGCAGTTCTTC
v_gene: TRBV30
j_gene: TRBJ2-1
abundance: few
d_gene: TRBD2

CDR3aa: CASSIYSGPGKTQYF
CDR3nt: TGTGCCAGTAGTATATATAGCGGACCCGGCAAGACCCAGTACTTC
v_gene: TRBV19
j_gene: TRBJ2-5
abundance: .
d_gene: .

CDR3aa: CASSQGRSGANVLTF
CDR3nt: TGTGCCAGCAGCCAAGGGAGGTCCGGGGCCAACGTCCTGACTTTC
v_gene: TRBV7-2
j_gene: TRBJ2-6
abundance: .
d_gene: .

CDR3aa: CASSLSGTQRNDSNQPQHF
CDR3nt: TGTGCCAGCAGCCTTTCCGGGACACAAAGGAATGATAGCAATCAGCCCCAGCATTTT
v_gene: TRBV14
j_gene: TRBJ1-5
abundance: .
d_gene: .

CDR3aa: CASSVHGTANTEAFF
CDR3nt: TGTGCCAGCAGTGTCCACGGGACAGCGAACACTGAAGCTTTCTTT
v_gene: TRBV28
j_gene: TRBJ1-1
abundance: once
d_gene: TRBD1

CDR3aa: CASSLALGGGREKLFF
CDR3nt: TGTGCCAGCAGCTTAGCGCTGGGTGGGGGGCGAGAAAAACTGTTTTTT
v_gene: TRBV7-8
j_gene: TRBJ1-4
abundance: .
d_gene: .

CDR3aa: CASSAGFSRHYEQYF
CDR3nt: TGTGCCAGCAGTGCGGGTTTTAGCAGACACTACGAGCAGTACTTC
v_gene: TRBV2
j_gene: TRBJ2-7
abundance: .
d_gene: .

CDR3aa: CASSLVGWDNQPQHF
CDR3nt: TGTGCCAGCAGCTTAGTCGGCTGGGACAATCAGCCCCAGCATTTT
v_gene: TRBV7-2
j_gene: TRBJ1-5
abundance: .
d_gene: .

CDR3aa: CASRKGPGPYGYTF
CDR3nt: TGTGCCAGCAGAAAAGGCCCGGGGCCATATGGCTACACCTTC
v_gene: TRBV28
j_gene: TRBJ1-2
abundance: .
d_gene: .

CDR3aa: CASSQGYAGTQETQYF
CDR3nt: TGCGCCAGCAGCCAAGGATACGCCGGGACCCAAGAGACCCAGTACTTC
v_gene: TRBV4-1
j_gene: TRBJ2-5
abundance: few
d_gene: .

CDR3aa: CATSDPSFGATKETQYF
CDR3nt: TGTGCCACCAGTGATCCCAGTTTTGGGGCAACCAAAGAGACCCAGTACTTC
v_gene: TRBV24-1
j_gene: TRBJ2-5
abundance: few
d_gene: .

CDR3aa: CASSQSPGGGQPQHF
CDR3nt: TGCGCCAGCAGCCAATCTCCAGGGGGCGGTCAGCCCCAGCATTTT
v_gene: TRBV4-3
j_gene: TRBJ1-5
abundance: .
d_gene: TRBD1

CDR3aa: CAISESGMDIQYF
CDR3nt: TGTGCCATCAGTGAGTCTGGGATGGACATTCAGTACTTC
v_gene: TRBV10-3
j_gene: TRBJ2-4
abundance: .
d_gene: .

CDR3aa: CASSLDAWDGHQPQHF
CDR3nt: TGTGCCAGCAGCTTAGATGCGTGGGACGGACATCAGCCCCAGCATTTT
v_gene: TRBV7-9
j_gene: TRBJ1-5
abundance: once
d_gene: .

CDR3aa: CASSPTVTDPQATQYF
CDR3nt: TGTGCCAGCAGCCCGACAGTTACGGACCCCCAAGCGACCCAGTACTTC
v_gene: TRBV7-2
j_gene: TRBJ2-5
abundance: .
d_gene: .

CDR3aa: CASSEEIRLAGPEQYF
CDR3nt: TGTGCCAGCAGTGAAGAAATTCGGCTAGCGGGGCCCGAGCAGTACTTC
v_gene: TRBV6-1
j_gene: TRBJ2-7
abundance: .
d_gene: TRBD2

CDR3aa: CASSERGRGTDTQYF
CDR3nt: TGTGCCAGCAGTGAGAGGGGCCGGGGAACAGATACGCAGTATTTT
v_gene: TRBV7-2
j_gene: TRBJ2-3
abundance: few
d_gene: .

CDR3aa: CASSPLAGGPGEQFF
CDR3nt: TGTGCCAGCAGCCCGTTAGCGGGAGGGCCCGGTGAGCAGTTCTTC
v_gene: TRBV7-6
j_gene: TRBJ2-1
abundance: few
d_gene: TRBD2

CDR3aa: CASSLPDDTQYF
CDR3nt: TGTGCCAGCTCACTGCCGGACGATACGCAGTATTTT
v_gene: TRBV18
j_gene: TRBJ2-3
abundance: .
d_gene: .

CDR3aa: CASCRLVGPSTEKLFF
CDR3nt: TGTGCCAGCTGTAGGTTGGTGGGCCCGAGCACTGAAAAACTGTTTTTT
v_gene: TRBV28
j_gene: TRBJ1-4
abundance: .
d_gene: .

CDR3aa: CSVDPRDDPGDTQYF
CDR3nt: TGCAGCGTTGACCCTCGAGACGATCCGGGAGATACGCAGTATTTT
v_gene: TRBV29-1
j_gene: TRBJ2-3
abundance: .
d_gene: .

CDR3aa: CASRAGQTNTEAFF
CDR3nt: TGTGCCAGCCGAGCCGGACAGACGAACACTGAAGCTTTCTTT
v_gene: TRBV4-2
j_gene: TRBJ1-1
abundance: .
d_gene: .

CDR3aa: CASSPPAVEGATFF
CDR3nt: TGTGCCAGCTCACCACCGGCGGTGGAGGGTGCAACTTTCTTT
v_gene: TRBV18
j_gene: TRBJ1-1
abundance: .
d_gene: .

CDR3aa: CASSRRVANEQFF
CDR3nt: TGCGCCAGCAGCCGCCGGGTCGCCAATGAGCAGTTCTTC
v_gene: TRBV4-3
j_gene: TRBJ2-1
abundance: few
d_gene: .

CDR3aa: CASSGVGRTEAFF
CDR3nt: TGTGCCAGCAGTGGAGTAGGGAGGACTGAAGCTTTCTTT
v_gene: TRBV27
j_gene: TRBJ1-1
abundance: many
d_gene: .

CDR3aa: CASSLVGTANTEAFF
CDR3nt: TGTGCCAGCAGCTTAGTAGGCACCGCGAACACTGAAGCTTTCTTT
v_gene: TRBV7-2
j_gene: TRBJ1-1
abundance: many
d_gene: .

CDR3aa: CASSFWEGYTF
CDR3nt: TGTGCCAGCAGTTTTTGGGAGGGCTACACCTTC
v_gene: TRBV28
j_gene: TRBJ1-2
abundance: .
d_gene: .

CDR3aa: CASSSTAQGGYGYTF
CDR3nt: TGTGCCAGCAGCTCGACCGCTCAGGGAGGCTATGGCTACACCTTC
v_gene: TRBV11-2
j_gene: TRBJ1-2
abundance: .
d_gene: .

CDR3aa: CGAGSGANVLTF
CDR3nt: TGTGGGGCCGGATCCGGGGCCAACGTCCTGACTTTC
v_gene: TRBV6-5
j_gene: TRBJ2-6
abundance: few
d_gene: .

CDR3aa: CASGPDPTYEQYF
CDR3nt: TGTGCCAGCGGACCCGACCCAACCTACGAGCAGTACTTC
v_gene: TRBV6-1
j_gene: TRBJ2-7
abundance: .
d_gene: .

CDR3aa: CASSWGEFGNQPQHF
CDR3nt: TGTGCCAGCAGCTGGGGGGAATTTGGCAATCAGCCCCAGCATTTT
v_gene: TRBV7-8
j_gene: TRBJ1-5
abundance: few
d_gene: .

CDR3aa: CASSVARGKGQPQHF
CDR3nt: TGTGCCAGCAGTGTCGCCAGGGGAAAGGGGCAGCCCCAGCATTTT
v_gene: TRBV6-1
j_gene: TRBJ1-5
abundance: .
d_gene: .

CDR3aa: CAIRTGVPNEKLFF
CDR3nt: TGTGCCATCAGGACAGGGGTGCCTAATGAAAAACTGTTTTTT
v_gene: TRBV10-3
j_gene: TRBJ1-4
abundance: .
d_gene: TRBD1

CDR3aa: CASSEGGQSSYEQYF
CDR3nt: TGTGCCAGCAGTGAAGGAGGACAGAGCTCCTACGAGCAGTACTTC
v_gene: TRBV6-1
j_gene: TRBJ2-7
abundance: .
d_gene: .

CDR3aa: CASSLGSGYTF
CDR3nt: TGTGCCAGCAGTCTAGGGTCCGGCTACACCTTC
v_gene: TRBV12-3/TRBV12-4
j_gene: TRBJ1-2
abundance: few
d_gene: .

CDR3aa: CASSKQGEWGEQYF
CDR3nt: TGTGCCAGTTCGAAACAGGGGGAGTGGGGCGAGCAGTACTTC
v_gene: TRBV19
j_gene: TRBJ2-7
abundance: .
d_gene: TRBD1

CDR3aa: CSVEDGSGLAIPDTQYF
CDR3nt: TGCAGCGTTGAAGATGGATCGGGACTAGCCATCCCAGATACGCAGTATTTT
v_gene: TRBV29-1
j_gene: TRBJ2-3
abundance: .
d_gene: TRBD2

CDR3aa: CASSADSQETQYF
CDR3nt: TGTGCCAGCAGTGCCGACAGCCAAGAGACCCAGTACTTC
v_gene: TRBV12-3/TRBV12-4
j_gene: TRBJ2-5
abundance: few
d_gene: .